A single sample gave rise to the 26 T cell receptor beta chains below, sequenced in a study of shared clonotypes between healthy human individuals. Naive CD8 populations comprised CD45RO-negative cells positively selected for CCR7, excluding terminally differentiated effector memory CD45RA+ cells. The data were produced by immunoSEQ multiplex PCR, yet TCRdb's version contains in-frame clones alone and is incomplete. The sample has around 560,000 clones; 95% are singletons. The sequenced sample was naive CD8+ T cells sorted from blood. All receptors come from a woman aged 25 to 45 in good health.

The chain combines TRBV27 with TRBJ2-3, with D hard to call. The CDR3 length is 11 residues. The germline CDR1 and CDR2 sequences are MNHEY and SMNVEV (reference sequence). Trimming removed 5 bases from V and 6 bases from J, with 6 bases in between. The CDR3 here is CASSAFDTQYF. CDR3 sequence (DNA): TGTGCCAGCAGTGCATTCGATACGCAGTATTTT.

The rearrangement joins TRBV25-1 to TRBJ2-3, with D unresolved. The CDR3 is 12 residues long. The V gene's germline CDR1 is MGHDK and CDR2 SYGVNS. V gave up 2 bases and J gave up 2 bases, with 2 bases separating them. CDR3 residues: CASSELTDTQYF. CDR3 bases: TGTGCCAGCAGTGAACTCACAGATACGCAGTATTTT.

J is TRBJ2-5 and V is TRBV11-2; D gene uncertain. The tail of the sequence fits TRBJ2-7 better, so the J call may be wrong. Germline V lookup: CDR1 SGHAT, CDR2 FQNNGV. The CDR3 sequence is 13 residues long. The CDR3 DNA reads TGTGCCAGCAGCTTAGGTCCCACCTACGAGCAGTACTTC. Protein: CASSLGPTYEQYF.

This chain connects TRBV28 to TRBJ2-7; 9 bases agree with TRBD2. The germline CDR1 and CDR2 sequences are MDHEN and SYDVKM. Unmatched junction bases numbered 15, after V lost 3 bases and J lost 3 bases. The CDR3 totals 18 residues. The DNA of the CDR3 is TGTGCCAGCAGTTTTGCGCGGGAGGGCCTCCGACCTGACTACGAGCAGTACTTC. It is translated as CASSFAREGLRPDYEQYF. Full variable domain (missing parts from reference TRBV28 and TRBJ2-7): DVKVTQSSRYLVKRTGEKVFLECVQDMDHENMFWYRQDPGLGLRLIYFSYDVKMKEKGDIPEGYSVSREKKERFSLILESASTNQTSMYLCASSFAREGLRPDYEQYFGPGTRLTVT.

The rearrangement uses TRBV5-1 and TRBJ2-7, with D unresolved. The CDR3 loop spans 14 amino acids. V lost 0 bases and J 2 bases, leaving 9 bases between the germline ends. Germline assignment: CDR1 SGHRS and CDR2 YFSETQ. The CDR3 DNA follows: TGCGCCAGCAGCTTGGAGGGCGGAACCTACGAGCAGTACTTC. Amino acid sequence: CASSLEGGTYEQYF.

The chain employs TRBV4-1 and TRBJ2-3, with TRBD2 identical over 10 bases. Germline CDR1 and CDR2: MGHRA and YSYEKL. This CDR3 has 16 residues. After removal of 0 bases from V and 5 bases from J, the junction contained 5 bases not matched to a gene. The CDR3 sequence is CASSQDGASGRDTQYF. For the CDR3, the DNA is TGCGCCAGCAGCCAAGATGGAGCTAGCGGGAGAGATACGCAGTATTTT.

This chain links TRBV19 with TRBJ1-1; D is unresolved. Looked up from germline, CDR1 is LNHDA and CDR2 is SQIVND (reference sequence). The CDR3 length is 14 residues. V was shortened by 6 bases and J by 4 bases, with 15 bases between the two germline ends. The CDR3 bases are TGTGCCAGTAGCCCGTGGGTTCTAACCACTGAAGCTTTCTTT. This sequence encodes CASSPWVLTTEAFF.

V usage is TRBV4-1 and J usage is TRBJ2-1, with 7 positions matching TRBD1. This CDR3 comprises 16 residues. Germline lookup yields CDR1 MGHRA and CDR2 YSYEKL. V shed 0 bases and J 1 base; nucleotides not matched to a gene: 3. The CDR3 loop reads CASSQDRQGSYNEQFF. The CDR3 nucleotides read TGCGCCAGCAGCCAAGATCGACAGGGTTCCTACAATGAGCAGTTCTTC.

The chain joins TRBV19 to TRBJ2-1; 7 bases fit TRBD2. Germline trimming cut 2 bases from V and 1 base from J; bases unmatched to any gene: 5. Germline-derived CDR1 and CDR2 are LNHDA and SQIVND (reference sequence). The CDR3 covers 16 residues. CDR3 nucleotide sequence: TGTGCCAGTAGTATAATGGCGGGAGTATCCTACAATGAGCAGTTCTTC. It yields the protein CASSIMAGVSYNEQFF.

The gene calls are TRBV5-1 and TRBJ2-7; tentative D call: TRBD1 (5 bases). The CDR3 is 14 residues long. The germline V gene encodes CDR1 SGHRS and CDR2 YFSETQ. The V gene lost 4 bases and the J gene lost 3 bases, with 14 bases spanning the gap. The CDR3 DNA follows: TGCGCCAGCAGCCAAGACAGACTTATCTACGAGCAGTACTTC. Protein product: CASSQDRLIYEQYF.

The chain couples TRBV5-6 to TRBJ2-3; D possibly corresponds to TRBD1 (6 bases). This CDR3 has 15 residues. The V end was cut by 8 bases, the J end by 0 bases, with 16 bases between. Germline CDR1 SGHDT, CDR2 YYEEEE. The CDR3 protein is CASNFEQGSTDTQYF. The CDR3 nucleotides are TGTGCCAGTAATTTCGAGCAGGGGAGCACAGATACGCAGTATTTT.

This chain joins TRBV6-5 and TRBJ2-2; a weak D match, TRBD2 (5 bases). This CDR3 region has 15 residues. CDR1 and CDR2 (germline): MNHEY, SVGAGI. Deletions cut 7 bases from V and 3 bases from J, with 15 bases between. The CDR3 loop is CASNHKDSYTGELFF. CDR3 sequence (DNA): TGTGCCAGCAACCACAAGGACTCTTACACCGGGGAGCTGTTTTTT.

The chain's CDR3 is CASIRTVNYGYTF. The CDR3, as DNA: TGTGCCAGCATACGGACAGTGAACTATGGCTACACCTTC. The chain employs TRBV2 and TRBJ1-2; possible D gene TRBD1, 6 bases. Germline V lookup: CDR1 SNHLY, CDR2 FYNNEI. The CDR3 spans 13 residues. V gave up 7 bases and J gave up 2 bases, with 11 bases separating them.

The chain couples TRBV7-9 to TRBJ2-7, with 7 positions matching TRBD2. Germline values: CDR1 SEHNR, CDR2 FQNEAQ (reference sequence). CDR3 length: 16 amino acids. With 5 bases clipped from V and 0 bases from J, the junction kept 10 bases outside the gene matches. CDR3 sequence reads: CASSQSTSARSYEQYF. The CDR3 DNA reads TGTGCCAGCAGCCAATCTACTAGCGCCCGCTCCTACGAGCAGTACTTC.

In the case of this clone: Its ends do not fully match the called genes, so a read error is possible. This rearrangement joins TRBV18 to TRBJ2-1, with TRBD1 matching 11 bases. The CDR3 length is 18 residues. Germline loops: CDR1 KGHSH, CDR2 LQKENI. For the CDR3, the DNA is TGTGCCAGCTCACTAACCTATGGGGACAGGGGGTTCTACAGTGAGCAGTTCTTC. This sequence encodes CASSLTYGDRGFYSEQFF.

The chain couples TRBV4-2 to TRBJ2-1, with D possibly matching TRBD2 (6 bases). Trimming removed 4 bases at V and 1 base at J, with 14 bases between. From germline, CDR1 is LGHNA and CDR2 YNFKEQ. CDR3 length: 16 residues. The CDR3 DNA sequence: TGTGCCAGCAGCCCCGAGATGGGGGGTTCCTACAATGAGCAGTTCTTC. This sequence encodes CASSPEMGGSYNEQFF.

The J gene is TRBJ2-4, the V gene TRBV6-5; 9 bases agree with TRBD1. Per the germline V gene, CDR1 is MNHEY and CDR2 is SVGAGI. CDR3 length equals 14 residues. The V segment lost 5 bases and the J segment 7 bases; nucleotides outside the gene matches: 6. The CDR3: CASSGPGQGNIQYF. The DNA for the CDR3 is TGTGCCAGCAGTGGCCCGGGACAGGGTAACATTCAGTACTTC.

The CDR3: CASSSRRREGYEQYF. The CDR3 region has the DNA TGTGCCAGCAGTTCCCGAAGACGGGAGGGCTACGAGCAGTACTTC. The chain combines TRBV27 with TRBJ2-7; 8 positions match TRBD2. CDR3 length equals 15 residues. The trim removed 4 bases at V and 3 bases at J, leaving 8 bases unmatched. Germline loops: CDR1 MNHEY, CDR2 SMNVEV (reference sequence).

This clone was detected only once. The genes are TRBV7-8 and TRBJ2-7; 9 nucleotides line up with TRBD1. CDR1 is SGHVS, CDR2 FQNEAQ, per germline. The CDR3 spans 15 residues. Trimming cost V 2 bases and J 3 bases; bases outside gene matches: 5. The CDR3 loop reads CASSLFRDRVYEQYF. In DNA, the CDR3 is TGTGCCAGCAGCTTATTCCGGGACAGGGTCTACGAGCAGTACTTC.

V gene TRBV7-9 combines with J gene TRBJ2-1; TRBD1 agrees at 9 bases. The CDR3 is 16 residues long. The V gene's germline CDR1 is SEHNR and CDR2 FQNEAQ (reference sequence). The J segment lost 1 base and the V segment lost 7 bases, leaving 8 bases of the junction unmatched. CDR3 sequence: CASNAGTGRSYNEQFF. As DNA, the CDR3 is TGTGCCAGCAACGCCGGGACAGGGAGGTCCTACAATGAGCAGTTCTTC.

The chain couples TRBV29-1 to TRBJ2-1; 10 bases are shared with TRBD2. The V segment lost 6 bases and the J segment 7 bases; nucleotides outside the gene matches: 12. This CDR3 has 15 amino acids. Germline assignment: CDR1 SQVTM and CDR2 ANQGSEA. The CDR3 loop is CSVERLEREGNEQFF. DNA of the CDR3: TGCAGCGTGGAAAGATTGGAGCGGGAGGGAAATGAGCAGTTCTTC.

The chain employs TRBV4-1 and TRBJ2-5; D is unclear. The last part of the DNA fits TRBJ2-7 better; the J call may be wrong. This CDR3 region has 13 residues. The germline CDR1 and CDR2 sequences are MGHRA and YSYEKL. The DNA of the CDR3 is TGCGCCAGCAGCCCAGGTATGATTTACGAGCAGTACTTC. This sequence encodes CASSPGMIYEQYF.

This chain links TRBV6-4 with TRBJ1-2; 8 nucleotides align to TRBD1. The CDR3 extends over 14 amino acids. CDR1 MRHNA and CDR2 SNTAGT come from the germline V gene. The V and J ends lost 4 bases and 0 bases, in that order; junction bases with no gene match: 1. DNA of the CDR3: TGTGCCAGCAGTGCAGGGGGCTCTAACTATGGCTACACCTTC. Protein: CASSAGGSNYGYTF.

V and J are TRBV7-9 and TRBJ2-7, with TRBD1 identical over 11 bases. Germline V gene sequence: CDR1 SEHNR, CDR2 FQNEAQ (reference sequence). The CDR3 is 15 amino acids. V lost 1 base and J lost 6; bases outside the gene matches: 5. As DNA, the CDR3 is TGTGCCAGCAGCTTAGAGGGACAGGGGGGTGGCGAGCAGTACTTC. Encoded protein: CASSLEGQGGGEQYF.

This chain links TRBV9 with TRBJ1-1; D gene unclear. The ends were cut back, 0 bases at V and 10 bases at J, with 10 bases in the middle. There are 12 residues in the CDR3. From germline, CDR1 is SGDLS and CDR2 YYNGEE. CDR3 nucleotide sequence: TGTGCCAGCAGCGTAGTGAGGGAAGGAGCTTTCTTT. Translation gives CASSVVREGAFF.

The chain couples TRBV7-2 to TRBJ2-7; the match to TRBD2 covers 8 bases. V shed 5 bases, J shed 3 bases, and the junction held 12 bases outside the gene matches. Germline CDR1 reads SGHTA; CDR2 reads FQGNSA. The CDR3 has 16 amino acids. CDR3 amino acids: CASSRSGTRLDYEQYF. CDR3 DNA sequence: TGTGCCAGCAGCCGATCCGGGACTAGGCTCGACTACGAGCAGTACTTC.